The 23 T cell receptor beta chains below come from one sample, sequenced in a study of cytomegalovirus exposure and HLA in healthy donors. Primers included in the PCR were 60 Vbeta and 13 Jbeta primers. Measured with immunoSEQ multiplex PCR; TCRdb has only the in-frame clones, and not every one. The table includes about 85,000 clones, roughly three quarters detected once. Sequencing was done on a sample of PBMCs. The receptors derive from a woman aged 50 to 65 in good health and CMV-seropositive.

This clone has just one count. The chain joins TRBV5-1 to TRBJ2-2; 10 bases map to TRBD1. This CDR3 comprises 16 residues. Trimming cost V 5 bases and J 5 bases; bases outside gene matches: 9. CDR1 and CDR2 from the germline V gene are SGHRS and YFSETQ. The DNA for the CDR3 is TGCGCCAGCAGACAACGGACAGGGGGGATTACCGGGGAGCTGTTTTTT. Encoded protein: CASRQRTGGITGELFF.

CDR3 sequence reads: CASRHGLRNLQPQHF. In DNA, the CDR3 is TGTGCCAGCAGGCACGGACTTCGTAACCTGCAACCCCAGCATTTT. This chain uses TRBV5-8 with TRBJ1-5; D call uncertain. The ends were cut back, 5 bases at V and 10 bases at J, with 22 bases in the middle. From germline, CDR1 is SGHTS and CDR2 YDEGEE. CDR3 size: 15 residues.

CDR3 loop: CSYRAGGLYNEQFF. CDR3 DNA sequence: TGCAGTTATAGAGCGGGGGGGTTGTACAATGAGCAGTTCTTC. The chain joins TRBV29-1 to TRBJ2-1, with 10 positions matching TRBD2. CDR1 and CDR2 from the germline V gene are SQVTM and ANQGSEA. The length of the CDR3 is 14 residues.

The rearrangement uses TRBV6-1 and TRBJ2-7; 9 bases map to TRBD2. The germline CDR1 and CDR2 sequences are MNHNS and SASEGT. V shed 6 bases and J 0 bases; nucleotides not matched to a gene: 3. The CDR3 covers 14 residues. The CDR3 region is CASSHSGSSYEQYV. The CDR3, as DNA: TGTGCCAGCAGCCATAGCGGGAGCTCCTACGAGCAGTACGTC.

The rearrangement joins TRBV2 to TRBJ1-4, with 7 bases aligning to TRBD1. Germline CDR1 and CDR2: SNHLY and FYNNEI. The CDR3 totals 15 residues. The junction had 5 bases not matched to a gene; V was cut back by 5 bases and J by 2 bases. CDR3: CASSPPTGTNEKLFF. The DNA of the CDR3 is TGTGCCAGCAGTCCCCCGACAGGGACTAATGAAAAACTGTTTTTT.

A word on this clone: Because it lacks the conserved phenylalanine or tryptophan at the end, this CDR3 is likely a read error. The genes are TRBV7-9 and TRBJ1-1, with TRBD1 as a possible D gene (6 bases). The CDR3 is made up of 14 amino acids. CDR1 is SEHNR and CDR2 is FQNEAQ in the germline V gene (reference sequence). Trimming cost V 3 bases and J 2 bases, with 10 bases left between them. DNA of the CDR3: TGTGCCAGCAGCTTGGACAGCATTAACACTGAAGCTTTCCTT. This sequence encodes CASSLDSINTEAFL.

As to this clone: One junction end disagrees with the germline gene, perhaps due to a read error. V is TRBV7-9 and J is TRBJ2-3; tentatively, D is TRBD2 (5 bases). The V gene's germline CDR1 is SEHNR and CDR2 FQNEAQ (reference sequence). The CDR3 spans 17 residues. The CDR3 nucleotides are TGTTCCAGCAGCTTAGCGCTACGGGGATACGCCACAGATACGCAGTATTTT. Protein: CSSSLALRGYATDTQYF.

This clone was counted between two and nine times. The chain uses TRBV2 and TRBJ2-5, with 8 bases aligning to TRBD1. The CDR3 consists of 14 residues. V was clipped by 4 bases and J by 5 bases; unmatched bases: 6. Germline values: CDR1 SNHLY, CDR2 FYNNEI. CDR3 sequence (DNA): TGTGCCAGCAGTGGCGCGGACAGGGAGGAGACCCAGTACTTC. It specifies CASSGADREETQYF. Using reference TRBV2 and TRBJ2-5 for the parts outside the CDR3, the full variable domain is EPEVTQTPSHQVTQMGQEVILRCVPISNHLYFYWYRQILGQKVEFLVSFYNNEISEKSEIFDDQFSVERPDGSNFTLKIRSTKLEDSAMYFCASSGADREETQYFGPGTRLLVL.

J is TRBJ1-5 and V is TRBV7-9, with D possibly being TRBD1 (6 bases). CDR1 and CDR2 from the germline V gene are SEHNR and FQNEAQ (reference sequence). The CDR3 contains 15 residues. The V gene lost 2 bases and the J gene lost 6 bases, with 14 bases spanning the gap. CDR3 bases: TGTGCCAGCAGCTTAACCCAGGGGTCAGGTCAGCCCCAGCATTTT. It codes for CASSLTQGSGQPQHF.

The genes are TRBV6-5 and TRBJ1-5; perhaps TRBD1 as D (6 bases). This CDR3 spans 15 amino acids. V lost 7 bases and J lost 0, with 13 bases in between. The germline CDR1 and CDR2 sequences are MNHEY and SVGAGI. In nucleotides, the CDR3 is TGTGCCAGCACCCTGGACAGCCTTAGCAATCAGCCCCAGCATTTT. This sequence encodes CASTLDSLSNQPQHF.

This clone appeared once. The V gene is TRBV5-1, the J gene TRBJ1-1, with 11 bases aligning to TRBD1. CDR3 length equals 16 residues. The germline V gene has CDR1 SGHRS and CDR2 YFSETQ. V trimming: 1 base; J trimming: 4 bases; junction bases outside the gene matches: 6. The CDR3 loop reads CASSLPVGQGVTEAFF. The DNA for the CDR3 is TGCGCCAGCAGCTTGCCGGTGGGACAGGGGGTCACTGAAGCTTTCTTT.

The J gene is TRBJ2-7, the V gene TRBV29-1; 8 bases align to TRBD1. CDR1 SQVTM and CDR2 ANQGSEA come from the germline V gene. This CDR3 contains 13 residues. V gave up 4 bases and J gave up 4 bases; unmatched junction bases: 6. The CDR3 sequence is CSVGQGALYEQYF. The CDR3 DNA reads TGCAGCGTTGGGCAGGGGGCTCTGTACGAGCAGTACTTC.

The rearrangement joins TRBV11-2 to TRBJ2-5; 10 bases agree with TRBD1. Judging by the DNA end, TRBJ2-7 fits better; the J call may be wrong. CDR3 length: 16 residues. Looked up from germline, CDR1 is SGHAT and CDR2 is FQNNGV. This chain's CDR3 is CASSFPTGGSSYEQYF. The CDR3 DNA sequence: TGTGCCAGCAGCTTCCCGACAGGGGGCTCATCCTACGAGCAGTACTTC.

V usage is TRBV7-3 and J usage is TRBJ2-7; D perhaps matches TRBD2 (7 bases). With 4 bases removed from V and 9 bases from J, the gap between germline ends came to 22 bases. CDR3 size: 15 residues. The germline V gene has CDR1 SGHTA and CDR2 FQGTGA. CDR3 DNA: TGTGCCAGCAGCTCCCACCTCGAGGGGGTAGCGGGGCAGTACGTC. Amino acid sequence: CASSSHLEGVAGQYV.

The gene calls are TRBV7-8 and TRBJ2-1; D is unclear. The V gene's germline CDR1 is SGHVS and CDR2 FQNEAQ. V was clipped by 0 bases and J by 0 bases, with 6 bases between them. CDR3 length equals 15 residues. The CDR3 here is CASSLAVYSYNEQFF. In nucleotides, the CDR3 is TGTGCCAGCAGCTTAGCGGTCTACTCCTACAATGAGCAGTTCTTC. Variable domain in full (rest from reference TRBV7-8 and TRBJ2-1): GAGVSQSPRYKVAKRGQDVALRCDPISGHVSLFWYQQALGQGPEFLTYFQNEAQLDKSGLPSDRFFAERPEGSVSTLKIQRTQQEDSAVYLCASSLAVYSYNEQFFGPGTRLTVL.

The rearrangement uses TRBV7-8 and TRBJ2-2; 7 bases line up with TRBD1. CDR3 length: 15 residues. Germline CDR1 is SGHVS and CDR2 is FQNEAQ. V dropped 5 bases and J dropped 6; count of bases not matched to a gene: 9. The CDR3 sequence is CASSLERGRAGELFF. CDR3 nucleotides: TGTGCCAGCAGCCTAGAAAGGGGGCGGGCCGGGGAGCTGTTTTTT.

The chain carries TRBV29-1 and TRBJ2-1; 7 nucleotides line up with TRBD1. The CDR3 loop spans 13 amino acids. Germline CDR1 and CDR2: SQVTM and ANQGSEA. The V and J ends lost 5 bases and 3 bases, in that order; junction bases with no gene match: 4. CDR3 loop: CSVQGDSYNEQFF. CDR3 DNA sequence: TGCAGCGTTCAAGGGGACAGCTACAATGAGCAGTTCTTC.

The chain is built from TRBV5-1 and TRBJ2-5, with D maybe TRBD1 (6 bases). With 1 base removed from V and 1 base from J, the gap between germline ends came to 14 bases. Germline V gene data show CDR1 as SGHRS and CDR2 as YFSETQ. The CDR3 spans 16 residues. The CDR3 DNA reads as TGCGCCAGCAGCTTGCTTCTGGGGGCGGGCCAAGAGACCCAGTACTTC. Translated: CASSLLLGAGQETQYF.

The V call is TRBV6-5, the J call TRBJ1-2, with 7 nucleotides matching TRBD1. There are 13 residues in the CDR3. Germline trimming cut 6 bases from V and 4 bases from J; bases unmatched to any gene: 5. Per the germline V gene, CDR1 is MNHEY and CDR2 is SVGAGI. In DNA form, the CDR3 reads TGTGCCAGCAGACCGGACAGGACCTATGGCTACACCTTC. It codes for CASRPDRTYGYTF.

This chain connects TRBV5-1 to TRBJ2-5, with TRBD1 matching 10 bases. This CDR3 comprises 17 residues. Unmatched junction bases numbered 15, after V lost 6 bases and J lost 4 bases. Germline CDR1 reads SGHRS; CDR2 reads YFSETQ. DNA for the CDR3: TGCGCCAGCACCGTCGGACAGGGGGGTGGGGTTGGAGAGACCCAGTACTTC. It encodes CASTVGQGGGVGETQYF.

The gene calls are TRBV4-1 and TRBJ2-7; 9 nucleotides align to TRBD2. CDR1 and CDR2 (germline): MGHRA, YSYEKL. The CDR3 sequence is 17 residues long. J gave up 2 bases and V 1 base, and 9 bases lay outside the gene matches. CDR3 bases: TGCGCCAGCAGCCAAGGCTTGGCGGGGGGGCCTCCCTACGAGCAGTACTTC. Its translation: CASSQGLAGGPPYEQYF.

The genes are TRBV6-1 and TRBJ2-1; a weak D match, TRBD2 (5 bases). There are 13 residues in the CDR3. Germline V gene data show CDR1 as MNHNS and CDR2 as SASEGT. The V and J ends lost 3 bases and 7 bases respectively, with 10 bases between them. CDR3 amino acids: CASSDGLTNEQFF. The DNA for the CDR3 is TGTGCCAGCAGTGACGGACTTACGAATGAGCAGTTCTTC.

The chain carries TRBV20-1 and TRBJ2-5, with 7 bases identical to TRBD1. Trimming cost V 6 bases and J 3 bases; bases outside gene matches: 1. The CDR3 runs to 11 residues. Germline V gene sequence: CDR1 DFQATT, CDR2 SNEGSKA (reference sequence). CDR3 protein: CSAQGEETQYF. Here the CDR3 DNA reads TGCAGTGCCCAGGGGGAAGAGACCCAGTACTTC.